The 20 T cell receptor beta chains below were found in one sample sequenced in a study of low-dose radiotherapy and immunotherapy resistance in tumors. Primers targeting TRAV and TRBV primed first-strand cDNA, covering alpha and beta chains. TCRs underwent 20 PCR cycles of amplification with a constant-region primer and V-primer adapter. In TCRdb, the reads were re-called with MiXCR into one record per CDR3 protein. The sample holds some 100,000 distinct CDR3 sequences, 20% to 25% seen once. Sample time point: after trial treatment. Treatment given: LDRT plus nivolumab, ipilimumab, low-dose cyclophosphamide and aspirin (RACIN trial). Sequenced material: PBMCs, taken after low-dose radiotherapy plus immunotherapy. These receptors were collected from a female donor with ovarian cancer.

This clonotype was seen a single time. A far larger clone lies a single base away; this is likely a read error. V is TRBV6-5 and J is TRBJ2-4; 7 nucleotides match TRBD1. Germline V gene sequence: CDR1 MNHEY, CDR2 SVGAGI. J lost 0 bases, V lost 5 bases, and 19 bases had no gene match. This CDR3 is 20 amino acids long. CDR3 amino acids: CASSGQPISDRALAKNIQYF. In DNA, the CDR3 is TGTGCCAGCAGTGGACAACCTATTTCCGACAGGGCCCTAGCCAAAAACATTCAGTACTTC.

Many counts were recorded for this clonotype. The V call is TRBV29-1, the J call TRBJ1-5; 9 nucleotides align to TRBD1. V lost 6 bases and J lost 4; bases outside the gene matches: 4. CDR3 size: 13 residues. Germline values: CDR1 SQVTM, CDR2 ANQGSEA. The chain's CDR3 is CSVATGGNQPQHF. In DNA, the CDR3 is TGCAGCGTAGCGACAGGGGGGAATCAGCCCCAGCATTTT.

This clonotype was counted ten times or more. The V call is TRBV7-2, the J call TRBJ2-7; TRBD2 aligns across 12 bases. Trimming at V came to 4 bases and at J to 5 bases, leaving 6 bases not matched to a gene. The CDR3 spans 15 residues. CDR1 and CDR2 (germline): SGHTA, FQGNSA. The CDR3 bases are TGTGCCAGCAGCTCCCTAGCGGGGGGGCCCCACGAGCAGTACTTC. Translation gives CASSSLAGGPHEQYF.

As concerns this clonotype: It is unclear where the CDR3 begins or ends on the DNA, so no DNA is shown, and the CDR3 is as TCRdb lists it. The chain is built from TRBV29-1 and TRBJ2-2; the table's D gene call, TRBD2, was not cross checked with the DNA. The germline gives CDR1 SQVTM, CDR2 ANQGSEA. The CDR3 spans 14 residues, counting both ends. The CDR3 loop is CSVGLAGSGELFFF.

As concerns this clonotype: The germline gene is not matched at one end of the junction; a read error may be the cause. This chain uses TRBV19 with TRBJ2-7; 7 bases are a match to TRBD2. The CDR3 totals 14 residues. Germline V gene sequence: CDR1 LNHDA, CDR2 SQIVND (reference sequence). CDR3 nucleotide sequence: TGTGCCAGTAGTATCACCGGGAGGCTCTACGAGCGGTACTTC. This gives the protein CASSITGRLYERYF.

This clonotype was counted at least ten times. J is TRBJ1-2 and V is TRBV6-2 or TRBV6-3; no clear D gene. In germline, CDR1 is MNHEY, CDR2 SVGEGT. The CDR3 length is 15 residues. V dropped 0 bases and J dropped 3 bases, with 11 bases sitting between them. CDR3 in amino acids: CASSYSLAAHYGYTF. DNA of the CDR3: TGTGCCAGCAGTTACTCGTTGGCAGCCCACTATGGCTACACCTTC.

V is TRBV29-1 and J is TRBJ2-3; 9 bases agree with TRBD2. V shed 8 bases, J shed 3 bases, and the junction held 12 bases outside the gene matches. Germline CDR1 reads SQVTM; CDR2 reads ANQGSEA. The CDR3 has 15 amino acids. The CDR3 loop reads CSFLVAGAPTDTQYF. The CDR3 DNA sequence: TGCAGCTTCTTGGTAGCGGGGGCCCCAACAGATACGCAGTATTTT.

There are many counts of this clonotype. V gene TRBV28 combines with J gene TRBJ2-5; perhaps TRBD1 as D (6 bases). This CDR3 spans 14 amino acids. The V gene's germline CDR1 is MDHEN and CDR2 SYDVKM. With 5 bases removed from V and 0 bases from J, the gap between germline ends came to 10 bases. For the CDR3, the DNA is TGTGCCAGCAGTCCCGGACAGAACCAAGAGACCCAGTACTTC. Translating it yields CASSPGQNQETQYF.

This clonotype came up many times. This chain connects TRBV2 to TRBJ2-4; TRBD1 matches 9 bases. The J segment lost 0 bases and the V segment lost 1 base, leaving 7 bases of the junction unmatched. CDR1 SNHLY and CDR2 FYNNEI come from the germline V gene. This CDR3 region has 18 residues. DNA for the CDR3: TGTGCCAGCAGTGAAGACAGGGGGCCCTACCTAGCCAAAAACATTCAGTACTTC. Its translation is CASSEDRGPYLAKNIQYF. Variable domain in full (rest from reference TRBV2 and TRBJ2-4): EPEVTQTPSHQVTQMGQEVILRCVPISNHLYFYWYRQILGQKVEFLVSFYNNEISEKSEIFDDQFSVERPDGSNFTLKIRSTKLEDSAMYFCASSEDRGPYLAKNIQYFGAGTRLSVL.

This clonotype has at least ten counts. The gene calls are TRBV20-1 and TRBJ1-5; D ambiguous. V lost 5 bases and J lost 4, with 9 bases in between. CDR1 and CDR2 (germline): DFQATT, SNEGSKA (reference sequence). CDR3 length: 12 amino acids. DNA of the CDR3: TGCAGTGCTGGGAACGAGAATCAGCCCCAGCATTTT. Amino acid sequence: CSAGNENQPQHF.

This clonotype was detected ten times or more. The chain is built from TRBV6-2 or TRBV6-3 and TRBJ2-1; D possibly corresponds to TRBD1 (6 bases). Germline V gene sequence: CDR1 MNHEY, CDR2 SVGEGT. V was clipped by 11 bases and J by 4 bases, with 12 bases between them. This CDR3 contains 12 residues. CDR3 nucleotides: TGTGCCGCAGGGGAGTCTTACAATGAGCAGTTCTTC. It codes for CAAGESYNEQFF.

The table lists this clonotype with many counts. The J gene is TRBJ1-1, the V gene TRBV7-8; 8 positions agree with TRBD1. The CDR3 is made up of 17 amino acids. CDR1 is SGHVS, CDR2 FQNEAQ, per germline. The trim removed 5 bases at V and 4 bases at J, leaving 15 bases unmatched. DNA for the CDR3: TGTGCCAGCAGCCCCTTTTTTGGCACAGGGGGATCCACTGAAGCTTTCTTT. Translating it yields CASSPFFGTGGSTEAFF.

This clonotype was seen repeatedly, ten times or more. The genes are TRBV3-1 and TRBJ2-1, with 7 nucleotides matching TRBD2. The germline gives CDR1 LGHDT, CDR2 YNNKEL (reference sequence). The CDR3 totals 16 residues. The V and J ends lost 0 bases and 4 bases, in that order; junction bases with no gene match: 6. CDR3 sequence reads: CASSQDQAGKYNEQFF. The DNA of the CDR3 is TGTGCCAGCAGCCAAGATCAAGCGGGGAAATACAATGAGCAGTTCTTC.

There are many counts of this clonotype. The chain uses TRBV20-1 and TRBJ2-1, with 8 bases that match TRBD2. The CDR3 has 13 residues. The V and J ends lost 3 bases and 8 bases, in that order; junction bases with no gene match: 6. Germline values: CDR1 DFQATT, CDR2 SNEGSKA (reference sequence). CDR3 nucleotide sequence: TGCAGTGCTAGCGGGAGGGTCTCAGATGAGCAGTTCTTC. Its translation is CSASGRVSDEQFF.

In this sample, this clonotype turned up once. The chain couples TRBV9 to TRBJ2-5; 8 nucleotides match TRBD1. The CDR3 is 15 amino acids. In germline, CDR1 is SGDLS, CDR2 YYNGEE. The V and J ends lost 4 bases and 1 base, in that order; junction bases with no gene match: 6. For the CDR3, the DNA is TGTGCCAGCAGCCGGAGACAGGGGTTCCAAGAGACCCAGTACTTC. Protein sequence: CASSRRQGFQETQYF. Combining the CDR3 with reference TRBV9 and TRBJ2-5 gives the whole variable domain DSGVTQTPKHLITATGQRVTLRCSPRSGDLSVYWYQQSLDQGLQFLIQYYNGEERAKGNILERFSAQQFPDLHSELNLSSLELGDSALYFCASSRRQGFQETQYFGPGTRLLVL.

This clonotype occurred many times. This chain links TRBV30 with TRBJ1-1; D is ambiguous. Germline CDR1 and CDR2: GTSNPN and SVGIG (reference sequence). CDR3 length: 13 amino acids. Trimming cost V 2 bases and J 1 base, with 8 bases left between them. DNA for the CDR3: TGTGCCTGGAGTTCACGGGCGAACACTGAAGCTTTCTTT. Its protein is CAWSSRANTEAFF.

This clonotype was seen at least ten times. The rearrangement links TRBV20-1 to TRBJ2-4; the D gene is possibly TRBD2 (6 bases). This CDR3 has 16 amino acids. V lost 6 bases and J lost 10, with 28 bases in between. Germline V gives CDR1 DFQATT, CDR2 SNEGSKA (reference sequence). CDR3 loop: CSAKREVGGPWGIQYF. DNA of the CDR3: TGCAGTGCCAAGAGAGAAGTGGGAGGTCCCTGGGGGATTCAGTACTTC.

This clonotype has at least ten counts. The gene calls are TRBV24-1 and TRBJ2-2; D is possibly TRBD1 (6 bases). There are 15 residues in the CDR3. V was cut by 4 bases and J by 3 bases, with 11 bases left in between. Germline V gene lookup returns CDR1 KGHDR and CDR2 SFDVKD. The CDR3 nucleotides read TGTGCCACCAGTGACCTGGGACAAGACACCGGGGAGCTGTTTTTT. Amino acids: CATSDLGQDTGELFF.

The J gene is TRBJ2-3, the V gene TRBV25-1; 7 bases line up with TRBD2. The V gene's germline CDR1 is MGHDK and CDR2 SYGVNS. This CDR3 has 17 amino acids. The V and J ends lost 3 bases and 0 bases, in that order; junction bases with no gene match: 9. The CDR3 DNA sequence: TGTGCCAGCAGTGATACTACGGGGGGTCTGAGCACAGATACGCAGTATTTT. Its translation: CASSDTTGGLSTDTQYF.

The table lists this clonotype with a few counts. The chain joins TRBV5-1 to TRBJ2-6, with D possibly being TRBD1 (6 bases). Germline V lookup: CDR1 SGHRS, CDR2 YFSETQ. V gave up 3 bases and J gave up 2 bases, with 15 bases separating them. This CDR3 has 17 amino acids. The CDR3, as DNA: TGCGCCAGCAGCTCGAGCCCACAGGGAACTGGGGCCAACGTCCTGACTTTC. This codes for CASSSSPQGTGANVLTF.